The clone carrying this TCR beta chain was recorded many times. Its antigen remains unknown. The sample belongs to a study of T cells after yellow fever vaccination. General study findings and limits: It was a weaker secondary response, yet one that peaked faster, at day 5 versus 15.

The germline V gene has CDR1 DFQATT and CDR2 SNEGSKA (reference sequence). This CDR3 spans 14 amino acids. V was clipped by 0 bases and J by 4 bases, with 12 bases between them. UMIs and a universal primer site were added when TCR cDNA was made by 5'RACE template switching. One entry per CDR3 protein results from TCRdb running MiXCR on the 5' RACE reads. Of approximately 580,000 distinct CDR3 sequences listed, approximately 16% were seen once; the top ten hold around a sixth. The sequencing here drew on PBMCs, taken 5 to 6 days after the first yellow fever vaccination. This TCR was sampled from a man between 18 and 35 years old who received the YFV17D yellow fever vaccine. The genes are TRBV20-1 and TRBJ1-2; D unresolved. The CDR3 DNA reads as TGCAGTGCTAGAGATCCGTTGAGTGGCTATGGCTACACCTTC. It codes for CSARDPLSGYGYTF.